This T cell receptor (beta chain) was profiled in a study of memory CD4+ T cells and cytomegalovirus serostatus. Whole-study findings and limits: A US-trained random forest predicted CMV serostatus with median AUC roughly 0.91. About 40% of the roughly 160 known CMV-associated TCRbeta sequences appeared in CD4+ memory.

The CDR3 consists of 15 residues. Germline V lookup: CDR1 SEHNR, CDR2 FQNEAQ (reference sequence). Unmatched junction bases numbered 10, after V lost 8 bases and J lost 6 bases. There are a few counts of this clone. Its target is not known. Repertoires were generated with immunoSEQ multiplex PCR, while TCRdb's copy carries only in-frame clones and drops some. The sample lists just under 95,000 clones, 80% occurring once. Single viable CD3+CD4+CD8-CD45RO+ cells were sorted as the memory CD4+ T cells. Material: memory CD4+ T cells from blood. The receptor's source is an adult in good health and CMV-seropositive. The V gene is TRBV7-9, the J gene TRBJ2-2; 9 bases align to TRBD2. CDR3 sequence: CASVPLAGRSGELFF. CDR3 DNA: TGTGCCAGCGTACCTCTAGCGGGAAGGTCCGGGGAGCTGTTTTTT.